Each of the 23 T cell receptor beta chains below was sequenced from the same sample in a study of T cell repertoires and Cas9 in healthy adults. Profiling relied on immunoSEQ multiplex PCR, and the TCRdb table lists in-frame clones only, not all of them. Of 13,000 to 15,000 clones in the sample, roughly 90% were seen once. Material for sequencing was Tregs (CD4+, CD25+, CD127-, CD137-, CD154-) from PBMCs; culture status not recorded. These receptors came from a human donor in good health.

The chain carries TRBV7-2 and TRBJ2-7; D uncertain. This CDR3 contains 14 residues. Germline V CDR1 and CDR2: SGHTA, FQGNSA. Trimming stripped 1 base from V and 2 bases from J, with 9 bases between. This CDR3 reads CASSLGARTYEQYF. CDR3 DNA: TGTGCCAGCAGCTTAGGTGCCAGAACCTACGAGCAGTACTTC.

The chain uses TRBV7-9 and TRBJ1-3; perhaps TRBD1 as D (5 bases). This CDR3 has 14 residues. V lost 5 bases and J lost 3, with 11 bases in between. Germline CDR1 and CDR2: SEHNR and FQNEAQ (reference sequence). CDR3 protein: CASSLSGGGNTIYF. For the CDR3, the DNA is TGTGCCAGCAGCCTCTCTGGGGGTGGAAACACCATATATTTT.

The chain has TRBV5-1 and TRBJ1-5; D is possibly TRBD1 (6 bases). V lost 4 bases and J lost 3, with 23 bases in between. Per the germline V gene, CDR1 is SGHRS and CDR2 is YFSETQ. The CDR3 runs 18 residues. The CDR3 reads CASSPPRTALLNNQPQHF. The CDR3 DNA is TGCGCCAGCAGCCCGCCTAGGACAGCTTTGCTAAACAATCAGCCCCAGCATTTT.

V and J are TRBV25-1 and TRBJ1-3; TRBD1 matches 7 bases. This CDR3 spans 16 amino acids. Germline CDR1 reads MGHDK; CDR2 reads SYGVNS. V trimming: 4 bases; J trimming: 2 bases; junction bases outside the gene matches: 8. CDR3 loop: CASSGTGVRAGNTIYF. CDR3 DNA: TGTGCCAGCAGTGGAACAGGGGTTCGGGCTGGAAACACCATATATTTT.

This chain connects TRBV6-1 to TRBJ1-1; D is perhaps TRBD1 (5 bases). From germline, CDR1 is MNHNS and CDR2 SASEGT. V lost 7 bases and J lost 7, with 16 bases in between. The length of the CDR3 is 13 residues. As DNA, the CDR3 is TGTGCCAGCACCTCTCGAGGGGCGAGTGAAGCTTTCTTT. It translates to CASTSRGASEAFF.

The rearrangement links TRBV19 to TRBJ1-4; 9 bases are shared with TRBD1. Germline V gene sequence: CDR1 LNHDA, CDR2 SQIVND (reference sequence). CDR3 length equals 17 residues. V was pared by 3 bases and J by 3 bases, with 8 bases of the junction left unmatched. This CDR3 is CASSIGTGSKANEKLFF. CDR3 DNA sequence: TGTGCCAGTAGTATCGGGACAGGGAGTAAGGCTAATGAAAAACTGTTTTTT. Drawing the rest from reference TRBV19 and TRBJ1-4, the complete variable domain is DGGITQSPKYLFRKEGQNVTLSCEQNLNHDAMYWYRQDPGQGLRLIYYSQIVNDFQKGDIAEGYSVSREKKESFPLTVTSAQKNPTAFYLCASSIGTGSKANEKLFFGSGTQLSVL.

The V gene is TRBV6-1, the J gene TRBJ2-5; tentative D call: TRBD2 (7 bases). Per germline, CDR1 MNHNS and CDR2 SASEGT. This CDR3 contains 16 residues. V was trimmed by 1 base and J by 6 bases, leaving 18 bases between them. The CDR3 region is CASSEVGGAVAQTQYF. The DNA of the CDR3 is TGTGCCAGCAGTGAAGTGGGGGGGGCGGTCGCGCAGACCCAGTACTTC.

CDR3 DNA: TGTGCCAGCTCACCACCGAGTGTGAACACTGAAGCTTTCTTT. This translates into CASSPPSVNTEAFF. The chain uses TRBV18 and TRBJ1-1; D remains ambiguous. The V end was cut by 0 bases, the J end by 0 bases, with 5 bases between. This CDR3 region has 14 residues. Germline V gene data show CDR1 as KGHSH and CDR2 as LQKENI.

This chain joins TRBV6-1 and TRBJ1-2, with 9 bases lining up with TRBD1. Germline lookup yields CDR1 MNHNS and CDR2 SASEGT. The CDR3 loop spans 14 amino acids. V shed 6 bases, J shed 3 bases, and the junction held 5 bases outside the gene matches. CDR3 residues: CASRTDRGDYGYTF. The CDR3 DNA reads TGTGCCAGCAGAACCGACAGGGGGGACTATGGCTACACCTTC.

The rearrangement joins TRBV5-1 to TRBJ2-1, with D possibly TRBD2 on 6 matching bases. CDR1 and CDR2 (germline): SGHRS, YFSETQ. V lost 2 bases, J lost 0 bases, and 9 bases lay in between. CDR3 size: 15 residues. The CDR3 DNA is TGCGCCAGCAGCTTACCGGGGGACTCCTACAATGAGCAGTTCTTC. This translates into CASSLPGDSYNEQFF.

The rearrangement joins TRBV5-1 to TRBJ2-5, with TRBD1 matching over 9 bases. Germline-derived CDR1 and CDR2 are SGHRS and YFSETQ. Losses at the gene ends were 4 bases for V and 5 bases for J; bases not matched to a gene: 12. The CDR3 contains 16 residues. Written as DNA, the CDR3 is TGCGCCAGCAGCCTACTTCCGGGACAGGGCTCGGAGACCCAGTACTTC. Protein product: CASSLLPGQGSETQYF. Variable domain in full (rest from reference TRBV5-1 and TRBJ2-5): KAGVTQTPRYLIKTRGQQVTLSCSPISGHRSVSWYQQTPGQGLQFLFEYFSETQRNKGNFPGRFSGRQFSNSRSEMNVSTLELGDSALYLCASSLLPGQGSETQYFGPGTRLLVL.

V gene TRBV11-3 combines with J gene TRBJ1-1, with TRBD1 identical over 7 bases. Germline V CDR1 and CDR2: SGHNT, YENEEA. The junction had 4 bases not matched to a gene; V was cut back by 8 bases and J by 1 base. The CDR3 is 13 residues long. The CDR3 DNA sequence: TGTGCCAGCTCTAGGGGGCGGAACACTGAAGCTTTCTTT. This translates into CASSRGRNTEAFF.

The genes are TRBV2 and TRBJ1-3, with D possibly matching TRBD1 (6 bases). Germline V gene data show CDR1 as SNHLY and CDR2 as FYNNEI. This CDR3 region has 15 residues. V dropped 6 bases and J dropped 2 bases, with 14 bases sitting between them. The CDR3 DNA reads as TGTGCCAGCAGGGGGGCAGGGGATACTGGAAACACCATATATTTT. Translation: CASRGAGDTGNTIYF.

The V gene is TRBV5-1, the J gene TRBJ1-1, with D possibly TRBD1 on 6 matching bases. V lost 4 bases to trimming and J lost 3 bases, with 22 bases between them. Germline V gene sequence: CDR1 SGHRS, CDR2 YFSETQ. The CDR3 contains 17 residues. The CDR3 DNA sequence: TGCGCCAGCAGCCTAAGGCTTGGGGGCAGGGGACACACTGAAGCTTTCTTT. Protein sequence: CASSLRLGGRGHTEAFF.

This chain uses TRBV5-1 with TRBJ2-2; TRBD1 matches at 7 bases. Germline CDR1 and CDR2: SGHRS and YFSETQ. With 5 bases clipped from V and 3 bases from J, the junction kept 4 bases outside the gene matches. The CDR3 consists of 14 residues. Here the CDR3 reads CASSSGQYTGELFF. Here the CDR3 DNA reads TGCGCCAGCAGTTCGGGACAGTACACCGGGGAGCTGTTTTTT. Using reference TRBV5-1 and TRBJ2-2 for the parts outside the CDR3, the full variable domain is KAGVTQTPRYLIKTRGQQVTLSCSPISGHRSVSWYQQTPGQGLQFLFEYFSETQRNKGNFPGRFSGRQFSNSRSEMNVSTLELGDSALYLCASSSGQYTGELFFGEGSRLTVL.

This chain connects TRBV19 to TRBJ1-6; possible D gene TRBD1, 5 bases. V lost 8 bases and J lost 0, with 14 bases in between. Germline V CDR1 and CDR2: LNHDA, SQIVND (reference sequence). The CDR3 length is 16 residues. For the CDR3, the DNA is TGTGCCAGTTCCCTGGGGGGGAGCTCCTATAATTCACCCCTCCACTTT. Its translation is CASSLGGSSYNSPLHF.

The gene calls are TRBV27 and TRBJ2-3; possibly TRBD2 for D (6 bases). CDR1 and CDR2 from the germline V gene are MNHEY and SMNVEV (reference sequence). CDR3 size: 12 residues. The V end was cut by 11 bases, the J end by 4 bases, with 13 bases between. CDR3 sequence reads: CASGTSPDTQYF. The CDR3 DNA sequence: TGTGCCTCCGGGACTTCACCAGATACGCAGTATTTT.

J is TRBJ2-1 and V is TRBV18, with TRBD2 matching 7 bases. The CDR3 is 14 amino acids. Germline V gene sequence: CDR1 KGHSH, CDR2 LQKENI. Germline trimming cut 2 bases from V and 5 bases from J; bases unmatched to any gene: 3. The CDR3 loop is CASSPGAGNNEQFF. DNA for the CDR3: TGTGCCAGCTCACCAGGAGCGGGGAACAATGAGCAGTTCTTC.

The J gene is TRBJ1-1, the V gene TRBV18; D not resolved. The V gene lost 0 bases and the J gene lost 0 bases, with 17 bases spanning the gap. CDR1 is KGHSH and CDR2 is LQKENI in the germline V gene. This CDR3 contains 18 residues. The DNA of the CDR3 is TGTGCCAGCTCACCACCCGGAGTATCTTACCGCGTGAACACTGAAGCTTTCTTT. Its translation is CASSPPGVSYRVNTEAFF. The whole variable domain, remainder taken from reference TRBV18 and TRBJ1-1, is NAGVMQNPRHLVRRRGQEARLRCSPMKGHSHVYWYRQLPEEGLKFMVYLQKENIIDESGMPKERFSAEFPKEGPSILRIQQVVRGDSAAYFCASSPPGVSYRVNTEAFFGQGTRLTVV.

The chain carries TRBV30 and TRBJ2-3; 9 bases agree with TRBD2. V was clipped by 3 bases and J by 5 bases; unmatched bases: 9. CDR1 GTSNPN and CDR2 SVGIG come from the germline V gene (reference sequence). CDR3 length: 15 amino acids. The chain's CDR3 is CAWSPGRGGRDTQYF. CDR3 nucleotide sequence: TGTGCCTGGAGCCCCGGGCGGGGGGGCAGAGATACGCAGTATTTT.

The rearrangement joins TRBV5-4 to TRBJ2-7; 7 positions match TRBD1. In germline, CDR1 is SGHNT, CDR2 YYREEE (reference sequence). With V trimmed by 4 bases and J by 4 bases, 8 bases remained unmatched. The CDR3 loop spans 14 amino acids. This CDR3 reads CASSHWQDRYEQYF. The CDR3 DNA reads TGTGCCAGCAGCCATTGGCAGGACAGGTACGAGCAGTACTTC.

The chain employs TRBV5-1 and TRBJ2-5; a possible D gene is TRBD1 (5 bases). V was shortened by 3 bases and J by 5 bases, with 14 bases between the two germline ends. The CDR3 is 14 residues long. Per the germline V gene, CDR1 is SGHRS and CDR2 is YFSETQ. The CDR3 bases are TGCGCCAGCAGCTCAAGGGGTCAAGGGGAGACCCAGTACTTC. It specifies CASSSRGQGETQYF.

The rearrangement joins TRBV5-1 to TRBJ2-6; 8 bases fit TRBD1. J was trimmed by 4 bases and V by 4 bases; bases with no gene match: 4. Germline-derived CDR1 and CDR2 are SGHRS and YFSETQ. This CDR3 is built from 15 residues. The CDR3 DNA is TGCGCCAGCAGCCTCGGACAGGGAGGGGCCAACGTCCTGACTTTC. It yields the protein CASSLGQGGANVLTF.